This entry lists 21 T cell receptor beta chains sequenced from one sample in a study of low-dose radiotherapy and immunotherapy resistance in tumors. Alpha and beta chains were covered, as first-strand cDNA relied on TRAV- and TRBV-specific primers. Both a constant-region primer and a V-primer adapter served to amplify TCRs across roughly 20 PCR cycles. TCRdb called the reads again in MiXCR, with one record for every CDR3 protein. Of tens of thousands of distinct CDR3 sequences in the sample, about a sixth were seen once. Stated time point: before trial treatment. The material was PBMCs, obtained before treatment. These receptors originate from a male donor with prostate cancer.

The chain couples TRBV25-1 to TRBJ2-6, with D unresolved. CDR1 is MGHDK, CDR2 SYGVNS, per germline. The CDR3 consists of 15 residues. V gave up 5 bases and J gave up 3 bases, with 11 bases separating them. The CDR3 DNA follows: TGTGCCAGCAGTTTCGGGTACCGTGGGGCCAACGTCCTGACTTTC. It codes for CASSFGYRGANVLTF.

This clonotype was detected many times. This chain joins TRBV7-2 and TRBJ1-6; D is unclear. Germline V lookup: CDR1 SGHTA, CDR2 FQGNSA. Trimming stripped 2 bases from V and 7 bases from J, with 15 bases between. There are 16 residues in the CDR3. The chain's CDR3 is CASSLSPSPLNSPLHF. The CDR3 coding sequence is TGTGCCAGCAGCTTAAGTCCCTCCCCGCTCAATTCACCCCTCCACTTT.

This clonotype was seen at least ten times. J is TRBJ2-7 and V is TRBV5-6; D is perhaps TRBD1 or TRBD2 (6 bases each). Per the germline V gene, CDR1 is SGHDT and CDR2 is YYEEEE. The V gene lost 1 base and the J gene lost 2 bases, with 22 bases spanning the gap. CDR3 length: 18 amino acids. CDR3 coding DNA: TGTGCCAGCAGCTTGACTCCGGGGGCAAGGGCCCTACCCTACGAGCAGTACTTC. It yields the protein CASSLTPGARALPYEQYF. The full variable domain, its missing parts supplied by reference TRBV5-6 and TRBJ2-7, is DAGVTQSPTHLIKTRGQQVTLRCSPKSGHDTVSWYQQALGQGPQFIFQYYEEEERQRGNFPDRFSGHQFPNYSSELNVNALLLGDSALYLCASSLTPGARALPYEQYFGPGTRLTVT.

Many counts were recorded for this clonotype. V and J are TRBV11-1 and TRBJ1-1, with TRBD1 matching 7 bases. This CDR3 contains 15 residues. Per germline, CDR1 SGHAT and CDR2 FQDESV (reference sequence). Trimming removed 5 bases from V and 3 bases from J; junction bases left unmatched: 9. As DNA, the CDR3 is TGTGCCAGCAGCATCACGACAGGGTGGGACACTGAAGCTTTCTTT. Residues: CASSITTGWDTEAFF.

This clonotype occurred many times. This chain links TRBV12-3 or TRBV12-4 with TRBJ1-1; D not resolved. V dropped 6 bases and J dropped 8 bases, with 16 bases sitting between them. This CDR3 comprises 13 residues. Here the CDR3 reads CASSTTLGPEAFF. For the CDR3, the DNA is TGTGCCAGCAGCACCACCCTCGGACCGGAAGCTTTCTTT.

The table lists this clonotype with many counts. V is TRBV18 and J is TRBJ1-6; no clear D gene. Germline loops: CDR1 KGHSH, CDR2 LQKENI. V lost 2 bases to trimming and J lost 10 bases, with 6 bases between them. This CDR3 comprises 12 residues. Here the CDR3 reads CASSPEESPLHF. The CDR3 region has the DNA TGTGCCAGCTCACCAGAGGAATCACCCCTCCACTTT.

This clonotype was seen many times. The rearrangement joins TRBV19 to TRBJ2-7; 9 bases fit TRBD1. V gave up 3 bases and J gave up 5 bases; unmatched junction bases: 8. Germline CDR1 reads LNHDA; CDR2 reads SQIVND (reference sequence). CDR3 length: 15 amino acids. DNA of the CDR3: TGTGCCAGTAGTATTACCGGGACAGGGCCCCACGAGCAGTACTTC. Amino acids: CASSITGTGPHEQYF. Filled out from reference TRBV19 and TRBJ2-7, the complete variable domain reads DGGITQSPKYLFRKEGQNVTLSCEQNLNHDAMYWYRQDPGQGLRLIYYSQIVNDFQKGDIAEGYSVSREKKESFPLTVTSAQKNPTAFYLCASSITGTGPHEQYFGPGTRLTVT.

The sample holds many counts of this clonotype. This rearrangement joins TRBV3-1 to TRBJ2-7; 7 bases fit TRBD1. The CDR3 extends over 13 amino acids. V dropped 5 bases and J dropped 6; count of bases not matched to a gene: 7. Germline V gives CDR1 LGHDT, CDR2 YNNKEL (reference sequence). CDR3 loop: CASSTRDRSEQYF. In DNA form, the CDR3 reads TGTGCCAGCAGCACCCGGGACAGAAGCGAGCAGTACTTC.

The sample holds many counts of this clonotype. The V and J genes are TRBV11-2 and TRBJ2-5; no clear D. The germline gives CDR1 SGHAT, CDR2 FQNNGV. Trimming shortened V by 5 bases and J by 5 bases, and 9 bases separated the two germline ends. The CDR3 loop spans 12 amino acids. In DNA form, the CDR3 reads TGTGCCAGCAGCCCTCAAGGGGAGACCCAGTACTTC. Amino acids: CASSPQGETQYF.

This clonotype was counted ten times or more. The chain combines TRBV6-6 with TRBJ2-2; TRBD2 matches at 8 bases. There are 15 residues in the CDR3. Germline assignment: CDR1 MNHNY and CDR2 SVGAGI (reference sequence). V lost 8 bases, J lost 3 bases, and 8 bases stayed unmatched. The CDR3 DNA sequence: TGTGCCAGCGGCCGCGCGGGGGGTTACACCGGGGAGCTGTTTTTT. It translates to CASGRAGGYTGELFF.

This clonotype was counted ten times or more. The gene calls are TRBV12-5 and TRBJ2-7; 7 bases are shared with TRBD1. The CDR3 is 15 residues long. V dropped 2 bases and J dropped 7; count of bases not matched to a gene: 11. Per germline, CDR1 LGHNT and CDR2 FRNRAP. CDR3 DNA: TGTGCTAGTGGTTTGTCGGGGACAGCCAAGCGGGAGCAGTACTTC. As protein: CASGLSGTAKREQYF. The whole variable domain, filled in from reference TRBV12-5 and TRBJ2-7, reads DARVTQTPRHKVTEMGQEVTMRCQPILGHNTVFWYRQTMMQGLELLAYFRNRAPLDDSGMPKDRFSAEMPDATLATLKIQPSEPRDSAVYFCASGLSGTAKREQYFGPGTRLTVT.

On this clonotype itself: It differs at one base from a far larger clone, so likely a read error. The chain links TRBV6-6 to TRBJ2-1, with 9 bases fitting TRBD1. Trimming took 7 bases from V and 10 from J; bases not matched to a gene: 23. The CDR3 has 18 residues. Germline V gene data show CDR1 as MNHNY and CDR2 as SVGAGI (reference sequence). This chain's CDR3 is CASTHSRRSRDRAYEQFF. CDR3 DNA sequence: TGTGCCAGCACCCATAGCCGTCGAAGCAGGGACAGGGCCTACGAGCAGTTCTTC.

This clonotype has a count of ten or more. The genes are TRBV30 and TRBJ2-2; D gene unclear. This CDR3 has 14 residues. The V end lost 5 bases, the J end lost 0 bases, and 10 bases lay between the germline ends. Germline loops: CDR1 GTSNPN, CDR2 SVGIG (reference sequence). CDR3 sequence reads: CAWDTVTNTGELFF. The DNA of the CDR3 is TGTGCCTGGGACACGGTCACGAACACCGGGGAGCTGTTTTTT.

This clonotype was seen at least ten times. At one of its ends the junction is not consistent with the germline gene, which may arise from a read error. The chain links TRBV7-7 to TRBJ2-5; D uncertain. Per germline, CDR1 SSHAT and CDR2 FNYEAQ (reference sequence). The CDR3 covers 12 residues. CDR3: CASSQNKETQYF. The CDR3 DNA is TGTGCTAGCAGTCAAAATAAAGAGACCCAGTACTTC.

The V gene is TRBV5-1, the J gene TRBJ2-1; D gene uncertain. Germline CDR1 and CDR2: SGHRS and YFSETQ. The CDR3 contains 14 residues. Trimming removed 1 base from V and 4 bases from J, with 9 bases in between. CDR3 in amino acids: CASSLYNLYNEQFF. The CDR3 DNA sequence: TGCGCCAGCAGCTTGTACAATCTGTACAATGAGCAGTTCTTC.

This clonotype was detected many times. CDR3 sequence reads: CATSRDLGTAAAEAFF. The CDR3 nucleotides are TGTGCCACCAGCAGAGATCTAGGGACCGCCGCAGCTGAAGCTTTCTTT. This chain connects TRBV15 to TRBJ1-1; D might be TRBD1 (5 bases). The germline V gene has CDR1 LNHNV and CDR2 YYDKDF (reference sequence). V lost 0 bases, J lost 6 bases, and 17 bases lay in between. This CDR3 is built from 16 residues.

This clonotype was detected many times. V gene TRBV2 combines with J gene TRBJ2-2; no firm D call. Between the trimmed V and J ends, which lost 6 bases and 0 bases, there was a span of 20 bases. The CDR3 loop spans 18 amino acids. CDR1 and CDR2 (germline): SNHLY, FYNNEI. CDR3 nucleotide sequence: TGTGCCAGCAGGTCTGACCTTCGGACCAATTCGAACACCGGGGAGCTGTTTTTT. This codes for CASRSDLRTNSNTGELFF.

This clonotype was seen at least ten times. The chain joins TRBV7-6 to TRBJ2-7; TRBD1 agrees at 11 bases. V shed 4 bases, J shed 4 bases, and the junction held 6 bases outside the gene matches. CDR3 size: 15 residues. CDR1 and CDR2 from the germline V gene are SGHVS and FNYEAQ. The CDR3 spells CASSSGQGAWYEQYF. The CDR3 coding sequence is TGTGCCAGCAGCTCAGGACAGGGGGCATGGTACGAGCAGTACTTC. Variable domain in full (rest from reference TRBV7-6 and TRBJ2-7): GAGVSQSPRYKVTKRGQDVALRCDPISGHVSLYWYRQALGQGPEFLTYFNYEAQQDKSGLPNDRFSAERPEGSISTLTIQRTEQRDSAMYRCASSSGQGAWYEQYFGPGTRLTVT.

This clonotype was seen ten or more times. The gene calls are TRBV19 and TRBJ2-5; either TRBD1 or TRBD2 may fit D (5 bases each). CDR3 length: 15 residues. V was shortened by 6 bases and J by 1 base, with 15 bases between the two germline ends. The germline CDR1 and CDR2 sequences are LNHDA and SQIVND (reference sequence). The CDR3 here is CASSVRDVLQETQYF. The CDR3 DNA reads TGTGCCAGTAGCGTCCGGGACGTACTCCAAGAGACCCAGTACTTC.

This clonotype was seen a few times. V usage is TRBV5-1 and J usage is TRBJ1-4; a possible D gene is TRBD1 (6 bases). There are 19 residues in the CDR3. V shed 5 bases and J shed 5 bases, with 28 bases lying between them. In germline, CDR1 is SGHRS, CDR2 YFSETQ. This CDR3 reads CASRKGVRLGVPKNEKLFF. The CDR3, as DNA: TGCGCCAGCAGGAAGGGGGTTCGGTTGGGCGTACCGAAGAATGAAAAACTGTTTTTT. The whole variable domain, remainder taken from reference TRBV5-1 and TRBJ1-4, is KAGVTQTPRYLIKTRGQQVTLSCSPISGHRSVSWYQQTPGQGLQFLFEYFSETQRNKGNFPGRFSGRQFSNSRSEMNVSTLELGDSALYLCASRKGVRLGVPKNEKLFFGSGTQLSVL.

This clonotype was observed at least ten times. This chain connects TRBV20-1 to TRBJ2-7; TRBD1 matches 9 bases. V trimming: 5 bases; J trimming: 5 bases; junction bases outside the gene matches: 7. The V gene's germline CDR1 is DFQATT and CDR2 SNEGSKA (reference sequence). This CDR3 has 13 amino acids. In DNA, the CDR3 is TGCAGTGCTCCCGGACAGGGGAGGAACGAGCAGTACTTC. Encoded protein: CSAPGQGRNEQYF.